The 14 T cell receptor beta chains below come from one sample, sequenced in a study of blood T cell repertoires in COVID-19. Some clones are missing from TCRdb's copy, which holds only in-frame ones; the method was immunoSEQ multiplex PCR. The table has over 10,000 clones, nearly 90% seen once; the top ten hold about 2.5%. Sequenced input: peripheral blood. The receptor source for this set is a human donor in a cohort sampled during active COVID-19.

This chain's CDR3 is CSVKDRDSYNEQFF. CDR3 DNA sequence: TGCAGCGTTAAGGACAGGGACTCCTACAATGAGCAGTTCTTC. V is TRBV29-1 and J is TRBJ2-1; 8 bases are a match to TRBD1. V lost 5 bases and J lost 0; bases outside the gene matches: 3. CDR3 length: 14 amino acids. The germline V gene has CDR1 SQVTM and CDR2 ANQGSEA.

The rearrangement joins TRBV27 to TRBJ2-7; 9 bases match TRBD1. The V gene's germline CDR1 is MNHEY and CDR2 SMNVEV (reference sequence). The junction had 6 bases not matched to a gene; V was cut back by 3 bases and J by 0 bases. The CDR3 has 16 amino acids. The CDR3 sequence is CASSFDRGGPSYEQYF. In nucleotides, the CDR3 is TGTGCCAGCAGTTTCGACAGGGGGGGTCCCTCCTACGAGCAGTACTTC.

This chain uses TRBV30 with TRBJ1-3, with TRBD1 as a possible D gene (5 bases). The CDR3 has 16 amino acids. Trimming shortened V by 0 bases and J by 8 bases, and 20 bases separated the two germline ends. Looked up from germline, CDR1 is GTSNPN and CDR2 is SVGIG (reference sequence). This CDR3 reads CAWSVTGEEGRDTIYF. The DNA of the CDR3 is TGTGCCTGGAGTGTCACAGGAGAGGAGGGAAGGGACACCATATATTTT.

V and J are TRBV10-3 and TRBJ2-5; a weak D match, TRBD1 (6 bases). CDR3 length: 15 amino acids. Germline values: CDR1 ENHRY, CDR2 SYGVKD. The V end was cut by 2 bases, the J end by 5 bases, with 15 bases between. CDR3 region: CAISEGHRELETQYF. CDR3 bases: TGTGCCATCAGTGAGGGACACAGGGAATTGGAGACCCAGTACTTC.

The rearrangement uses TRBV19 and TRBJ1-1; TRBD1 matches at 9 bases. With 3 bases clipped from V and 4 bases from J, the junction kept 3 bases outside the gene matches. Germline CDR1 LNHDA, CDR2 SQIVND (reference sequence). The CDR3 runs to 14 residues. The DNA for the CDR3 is TGTGCCAGTAGTATGGGACAGGGTTTCACTGAAGCTTTCTTT. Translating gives CASSMGQGFTEAFF.

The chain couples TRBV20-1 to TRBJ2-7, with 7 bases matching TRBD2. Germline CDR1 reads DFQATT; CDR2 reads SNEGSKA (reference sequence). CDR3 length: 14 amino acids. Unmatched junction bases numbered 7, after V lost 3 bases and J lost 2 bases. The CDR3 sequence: CSASGTTLAYEQYF. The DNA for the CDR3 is TGCAGTGCTAGTGGGACTACCCTCGCCTACGAGCAGTACTTC.

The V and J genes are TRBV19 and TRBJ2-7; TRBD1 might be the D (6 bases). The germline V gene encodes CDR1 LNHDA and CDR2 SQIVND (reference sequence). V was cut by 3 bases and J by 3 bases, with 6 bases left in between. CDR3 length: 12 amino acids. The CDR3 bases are TGTGCCAGTAGTATCAGGGGCTACGAGCAGTACTTC. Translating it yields CASSIRGYEQYF.

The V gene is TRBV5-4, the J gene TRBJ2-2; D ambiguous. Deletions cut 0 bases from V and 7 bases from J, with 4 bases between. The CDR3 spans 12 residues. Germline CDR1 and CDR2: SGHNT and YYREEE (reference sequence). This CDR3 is CASSLGSGELFF. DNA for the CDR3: TGTGCCAGCAGCTTGGGGAGCGGGGAGCTGTTTTTT.

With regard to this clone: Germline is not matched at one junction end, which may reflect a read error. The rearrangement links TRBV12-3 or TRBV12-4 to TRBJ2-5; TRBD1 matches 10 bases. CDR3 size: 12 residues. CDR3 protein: CASSPNRGTGDF. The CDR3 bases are TGTGCCAGCAGTCCCAACCGGGGGACAGGGGACTTC.

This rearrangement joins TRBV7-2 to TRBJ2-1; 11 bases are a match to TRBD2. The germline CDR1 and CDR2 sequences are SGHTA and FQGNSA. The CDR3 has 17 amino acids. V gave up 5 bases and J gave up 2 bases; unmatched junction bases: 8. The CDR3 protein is CASSPGVAGGAYNEQFF. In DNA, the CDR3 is TGTGCCAGCAGCCCAGGCGTAGCGGGGGGGGCCTACAATGAGCAGTTCTTC. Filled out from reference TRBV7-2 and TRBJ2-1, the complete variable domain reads GAGVSQSPSNKVTEKGKDVELRCDPISGHTALYWYRQSLGQGLEFLIYFQGNSAPDKSGLPSDRFSAERTGGSVSTLTIQRTQQEDSAVYLCASSPGVAGGAYNEQFFGPGTRLTVL.

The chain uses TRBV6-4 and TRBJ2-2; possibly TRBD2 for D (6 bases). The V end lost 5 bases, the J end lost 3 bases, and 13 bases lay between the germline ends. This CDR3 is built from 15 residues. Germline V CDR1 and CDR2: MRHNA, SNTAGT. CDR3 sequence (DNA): TGTGCCAGCAGTACCCGGGACTCCTACACCGGGGAGCTGTTTTTT. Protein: CASSTRDSYTGELFF.

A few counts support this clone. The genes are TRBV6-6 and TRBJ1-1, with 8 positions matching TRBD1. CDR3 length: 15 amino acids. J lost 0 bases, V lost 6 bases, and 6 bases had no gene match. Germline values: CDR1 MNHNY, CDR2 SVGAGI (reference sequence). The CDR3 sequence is CASSWTGIMNTEAFF. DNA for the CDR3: TGTGCCAGCAGCTGGACAGGGATCATGAACACTGAAGCTTTCTTT.

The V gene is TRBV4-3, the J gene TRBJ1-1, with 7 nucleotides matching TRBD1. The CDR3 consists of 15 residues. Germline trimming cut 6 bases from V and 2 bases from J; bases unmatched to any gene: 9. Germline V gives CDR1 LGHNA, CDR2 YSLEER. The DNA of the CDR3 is TGCGCCAGCAGTAGACAGGGAGGAAGAAACACTGAAGCTTTCTTT. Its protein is CASSRQGGRNTEAFF.

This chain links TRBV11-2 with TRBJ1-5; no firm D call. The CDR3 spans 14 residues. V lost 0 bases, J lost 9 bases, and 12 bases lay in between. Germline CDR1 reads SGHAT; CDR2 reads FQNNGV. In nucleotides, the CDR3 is TGTGCCAGCAGCTTAGATCGCAGCACGGGGCCCCAGCATTTT. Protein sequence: CASSLDRSTGPQHF. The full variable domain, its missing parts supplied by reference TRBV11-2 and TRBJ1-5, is EAGVAQSPRYKIIEKRQSVAFWCNPISGHATLYWYQQILGQGPKLLIQFQNNGVVDDSQLPKDRFSAERLKGVDSTLKIQPAKLEDSAVYLCASSLDRSTGPQHFGDGTRLSIL.